Sequencing of this T cell receptor (beta chain) was carried out in a study of CD8 T cells in ankylosing spondylitis. TCRdb reanalysed the 5' RACE reads using MiXCR and keeps one entry per CDR3 protein. The sample records around 770,000 distinct CDR3 sequences, about 12% being singletons. Study results and limitations: Within ankylosing spondylitis blood, a TCR beta motif made up of roughly eight highly homologous variants appeared to be characteristic. Disease-associated clones were reportedly significantly overrepresented in matched ankylosing spondylitis synovial fluid. CD8+ by phenotype, disease-linked clones were relatively rare in peripheral blood. Reactive arthritis synovial fluid and blood were previously reported to contain some motif variants.

Details on this clonotype: Antigen specificity is unknown.

The CDR3 consists of 15 residues. V was pared by 6 bases and J by 5 bases, with 16 bases between. The sample consisted of blood, either unsorted or a sorted T cell fraction (not recorded which). V gene TRBV12-3 or TRBV12-4 combines with J gene TRBJ1-4; D possibly corresponds to TRBD1 (5 bases). This receptor was identified in a male donor with ankylosing spondylitis. This CDR3 reads CASRYRGPSNEKLFF. Here the CDR3 DNA reads TGTGCCAGCAGATACCGGGGCCCCAGCAATGAAAAACTGTTTTTT.